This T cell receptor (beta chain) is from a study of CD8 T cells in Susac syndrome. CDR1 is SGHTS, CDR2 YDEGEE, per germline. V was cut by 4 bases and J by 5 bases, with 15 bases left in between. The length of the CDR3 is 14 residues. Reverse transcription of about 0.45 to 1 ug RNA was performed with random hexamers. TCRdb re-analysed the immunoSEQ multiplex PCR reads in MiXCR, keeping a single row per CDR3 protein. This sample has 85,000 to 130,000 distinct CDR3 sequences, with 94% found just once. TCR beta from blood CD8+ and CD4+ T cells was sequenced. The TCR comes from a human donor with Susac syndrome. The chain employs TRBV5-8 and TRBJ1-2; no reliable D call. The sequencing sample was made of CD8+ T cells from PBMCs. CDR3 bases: TGTGCCAGCAGCCTGGACCGGGCGGCTTATGGCTACACCTTC. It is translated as CASSLDRAAYGYTF.